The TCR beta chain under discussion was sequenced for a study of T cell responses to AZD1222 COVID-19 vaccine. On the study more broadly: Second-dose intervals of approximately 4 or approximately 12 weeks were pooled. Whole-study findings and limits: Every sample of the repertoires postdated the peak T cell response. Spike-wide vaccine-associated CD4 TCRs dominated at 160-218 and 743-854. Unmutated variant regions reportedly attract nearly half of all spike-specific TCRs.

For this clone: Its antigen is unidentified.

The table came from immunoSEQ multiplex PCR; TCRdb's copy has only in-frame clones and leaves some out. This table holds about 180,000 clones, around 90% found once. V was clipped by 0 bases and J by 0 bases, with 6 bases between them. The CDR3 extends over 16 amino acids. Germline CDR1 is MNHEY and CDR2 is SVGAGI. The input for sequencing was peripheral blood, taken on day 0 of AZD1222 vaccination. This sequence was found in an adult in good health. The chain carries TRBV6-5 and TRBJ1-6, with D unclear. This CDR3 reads CASSYSHSSYNSPLHF. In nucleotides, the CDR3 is TGTGCCAGCAGTTACTCCCACAGCTCCTATAATTCACCCCTCCACTTT.